This T cell receptor beta chain came from a study of cytomegalovirus exposure and HLA in healthy donors. Whole-study findings and limits: Most of the TCR beta V segments (in an earlier analysis) were productive either about 90% or about 30% of the time. Generally TCR sequences proved uncommon, though certain public TCRs appeared in numerous donors.

The PCR made use of 60 Vbeta and 13 Jbeta primers. Produced via immunoSEQ multiplex PCR; TCRdb's table is partial and in-frame only. The sample shows more than 200,000 clones, about 80% of them seen only once. About this clone itself: Antigen specificity is unknown.

The specimen sequenced was PBMCs. This receptor was taken from a man in his forties in good health and CMV-seropositive.

CDR3 DNA sequence: TGTGCCAGCAGCTACTCAGGGATAAGCACTGAAGCTTTCTTT. Translating gives CASSYSGISTEAFF. V is TRBV7-8 and J is TRBJ1-1; D possibly corresponds to TRBD1 (5 bases). The CDR3 has 14 residues. V dropped 4 bases and J dropped 4 bases, with 13 bases sitting between them. CDR1 and CDR2 (germline): SGHVS, FQNEAQ. Looking up the rest from reference TRBV7-8 and TRBJ1-1 gives the full variable domain: GAGVSQSPRYKVAKRGQDVALRCDPISGHVSLFWYQQALGQGPEFLTYFQNEAQLDKSGLPSDRFFAERPEGSVSTLKIQRTQQEDSAVYLCASSYSGISTEAFFGQGTRLTVV.